Listed below are T cell receptor beta chains from one sample, sequenced in a study of cytomegalovirus exposure and HLA in healthy donors. Repertoires were generated with immunoSEQ multiplex PCR, while TCRdb's copy carries only in-frame clones and drops some. This table has approximately 150,000 clones, around 82% appearing once. Specimen: PBMCs. The source of these receptors is a middle-aged woman in good health and CMV-seropositive. Each CDR3 is given with its conserved first and last residue. A D gene is named only where the DNA matches it firmly. A clone size is listed for some rows: how often the clone was seen (once, few, many), or a class if it is expanded.

J: TRBJ2-1; size: NA; V: TRBV2; D: TRBD2; CDR3: CASSATSGRANHEQFF; DNA: TGTGCCAGCAGCGCGACTAGCGGGAGGGCCAATCATGAGCAGTTCTTC
J: TRBJ2-7; size: NA; V: TRBV7-2; D: NA; CDR3: CASSLVVRGYEQYF; DNA: TGTGCCAGCAGCTTAGTCGTCAGGGGATACGAGCAGTACTTC
J: TRBJ2-5; size: NA; V: TRBV5-4; D: NA; CDR3: CASSYGLGRGETQYF; DNA: TGTGCCAGCAGCTACGGACTAGGGAGGGGGGAGACCCAGTACTTC
J: TRBJ1-3; size: NA; V: TRBV19; D: NA; CDR3: CASRVYSGNTIYF; DNA: TGTGCCAGCAGGGTTTACTCTGGAAACACCATATATTTT
J: TRBJ2-1; size: once; V: TRBV7-3; D: NA; CDR3: CASSSRGQDNEQFF; DNA: TGTGCCAGCAGCTCCCGGGGACAAGACAATGAGCAGTTCTTC
J: TRBJ2-7; size: once; V: TRBV13; D: NA; CDR3: CASSLGWGEVGYEQYF; DNA: TGTGCCAGCAGCTTAGGATGGGGGGAGGTGGGCTACGAGCAGTACTTC
J: TRBJ2-1; size: NA; V: TRBV6-5; D: TRBD2; CDR3: CASRRLAGEAEQFF; DNA: TGTGCCAGCAGGAGACTAGCGGGAGAGGCTGAGCAGTTCTTC
J: TRBJ2-7; size: NA; V: TRBV7-2; D: NA; CDR3: CASSLVVSSDEQYF; DNA: TGTGCCAGCAGCTTAGTAGTGTCGTCGGACGAGCAGTACTTC
J: TRBJ1-2; size: NA; V: TRBV29-1; D: TRBD1; CDR3: CSVENRGYYGYTF; DNA: TGCAGCGTTGAAAACAGGGGGTACTATGGCTACACCTTC
J: TRBJ2-5; size: NA; V: TRBV2; D: TRBD2; CDR3: CASRRDGGGRETQYF; DNA: TGTGCCAGCAGGAGGGACGGCGGGGGTCGAGAGACCCAGTACTTC
J: TRBJ2-1; size: NA; V: TRBV6-1; D: TRBD2; CDR3: CASSEPPGGSYNEQFF; DNA: TGTGCCAGCAGTGAGCCCCCGGGGGGCTCCTACAATGAGCAGTTCTTC
J: TRBJ1-3; size: NA; V: TRBV19; D: TRBD1; CDR3: CASFPGQGSPSGNTIYF; DNA: TGTGCCAGTTTCCCGGGACAGGGATCTCCCTCTGGAAACACCATATATTTT
J: TRBJ2-5; size: once; V: TRBV30; D: NA; CDR3: CAWSGRLAAQETQYF; DNA: TGTGCCTGGAGTGGCCGGCTAGCCGCTCAAGAGACCCAGTACTTC
J: TRBJ2-7; size: NA; V: TRBV4-1; D: TRBD1; CDR3: CASSFLPGTAITYEQYF; DNA: TGCGCCAGCAGCTTCCTTCCCGGGACAGCGATTACCTACGAGCAGTACTTC
J: TRBJ1-3; size: NA; V: TRBV6-5; D: NA; CDR3: CASSGSTAGNTIYF; DNA: TGTGCCAGCAGTGGGTCGACAGCTGGAAACACCATATATTTT
J: TRBJ2-5; size: NA; V: TRBV19; D: NA; CDR3: CASSIVGDETQYF; DNA: TGTGCCAGTAGTATAGTAGGAGATGAGACCCAGTACTTC
J: TRBJ2-3; size: NA; V: TRBV27; D: NA; CDR3: CASRGGLHTDTQYF; DNA: TGTGCCAGCAGGGGAGGTTTACACACAGATACGCAGTATTTT
J: TRBJ2-3; size: NA; V: TRBV5-4; D: TRBD2; CDR3: CASSHWTSGRTDTQYF; DNA: TGTGCCAGCAGCCATTGGACTAGCGGGAGGACAGATACGCAGTATTTT
J: TRBJ1-3; size: NA; V: TRBV6-6; D: TRBD1; CDR3: CASSPRQGGNTIYF; DNA: TGTGCCAGCAGTCCCCGACAGGGAGGAAACACCATATATTTT
J: TRBJ1-1; size: NA; V: TRBV29-1; D: NA; CDR3: CSGQRAMNTEAFF; DNA: TGCAGTGGACAGAGGGCGATGAACACTGAAGCTTTCTTT
J: TRBJ2-1; size: NA; V: TRBV18; D: TRBD1; CDR3: CASSPPGQRTNEQFF; DNA: TGTGCCAGCTCACCGCCGGGACAGAGGACCAATGAGCAGTTCTTC
J: TRBJ1-1; size: NA; V: TRBV11-3; D: TRBD1; CDR3: CASSLDRLGQGSTEAFF; DNA: TGTGCCAGCAGCTTAGATCGATTGGGACAGGGGAGTACTGAAGCTTTCTTT
J: TRBJ2-3; size: NA; V: TRBV5-5; D: TRBD2; CDR3: CASSLRDSGRGTDTQYF; DNA: TGTGCCAGCAGCTTGAGGGATAGCGGGAGGGGCACAGATACGCAGTATTTT
J: TRBJ2-1; size: NA; V: TRBV5-1; D: NA; CDR3: CASSLRSNEQFF; DNA: TGCGCCAGCAGCCTTCGGAGCAATGAGCAGTTCTTC
J: TRBJ2-1; size: NA; V: TRBV7-9; D: TRBD1; CDR3: CASSYGRGQGANNEQFF; DNA: TGTGCCAGCAGCTATGGTAGGGGGCAGGGCGCGAACAATGAGCAGTTCTTC
J: TRBJ2-7; size: medium-sized; V: TRBV5-4; D: TRBD1; CDR3: CASSGGQGTRYEQYF; DNA: TGTGCCAGCAGCGGTGGACAGGGGACCCGCTACGAGCAGTACTTC
J: TRBJ2-7; size: NA; V: TRBV29-1; D: TRBD2; CDR3: CSVEGLAGNPYEQYF; DNA: TGCAGCGTTGAAGGACTAGCGGGCAACCCCTACGAGCAGTACTTC
J: TRBJ2-2; size: NA; V: TRBV9; D: TRBD1; CDR3: CASSPSSGTGARELFF; DNA: TGTGCCAGCAGTCCATCATCCGGGACAGGGGCTAGGGAGCTGTTTTTT
J: TRBJ2-3; size: NA; V: TRBV6-1; D: NA; CDR3: CASSGQGLTDTQYF; DNA: TGTGCCAGCAGTGGTCAGGGCCTCACAGATACGCAGTATTTT
J: TRBJ2-1; size: NA; V: TRBV2; D: TRBD2; CDR3: CASYWIAGEIQAGVEQFF; DNA: TGTGCCAGTTATTGGATAGCGGGAGAAATTCAAGCGGGCGTAGAGCAGTTCTTC
J: TRBJ1-1; size: few; V: TRBV11-3; D: NA; CDR3: CASSFSRATEAFF; DNA: TGTGCCAGCAGCTTTTCCAGGGCTACTGAAGCTTTCTTT
J: TRBJ2-5; size: few; V: TRBV6-5; D: TRBD2; CDR3: CATERERRETQYF; DNA: TGTGCCACCGAGCGGGAGAGGCGGGAGACCCAGTACTTC
J: TRBJ2-7; size: NA; V: TRBV6-1; D: NA; CDR3: CASSGRGLSYEQYF; DNA: TGTGCCAGCAGTGGTAGGGGGTTAAGCTACGAGCAGTACTTC
J: TRBJ1-1; size: NA; V: TRBV28; D: TRBD1; CDR3: CASSGGHTEAFF; DNA: TGTGCCAGCTCAGGGGGCCACACTGAAGCTTTCTTT
J: TRBJ1-2; size: NA; V: TRBV27; D: NA; CDR3: CASSLGHLNYGYTF; DNA: TGTGCCAGCAGTTTGGGACACTTGAACTATGGCTACACCTTC
J: TRBJ2-5; size: NA; V: TRBV2; D: NA; CDR3: CASSEVGSQETQYF; DNA: TGTGCCAGCAGTGAGGTCGGGAGCCAAGAGACCCAGTACTTC
J: TRBJ2-4; size: NA; V: TRBV5-4; D: TRBD2; CDR3: CASSLTSGRGGLAKNIQYF; DNA: TGTGCCAGCAGCTTGACTAGCGGGAGGGGGGGGCTAGCCAAAAACATTCAGTACTTC
J: TRBJ2-7; size: NA; V: TRBV28; D: NA; CDR3: CASSFRGITREQYF; DNA: TGTGCCAGCAGTTTCCGCGGGATCACCCGCGAGCAGTACTTC
J: TRBJ1-4; size: NA; V: TRBV7-2; D: NA; CDR3: CASSLDSATNEKLFF; DNA: TGTGCCAGCAGCTTAGATTCAGCAACTAATGAAAAACTGTTTTTT
J: TRBJ2-5; size: NA; V: TRBV9; D: TRBD2; CDR3: CASGTSGQETQYF; DNA: TGTGCCAGTGGGACTAGCGGTCAAGAGACCCAGTACTTC
J: TRBJ2-7; size: NA; V: TRBV6-6; D: TRBD2; CDR3: CASSGGTGGGVDEQYF; DNA: TGTGCCAGCAGTGGGGGGACGGGAGGGGGTGTGGACGAGCAGTACTTC
J: TRBJ2-5; size: few; V: TRBV5-6; D: TRBD2; CDR3: CASSLGLAAQETQYF; DNA: TGTGCCAGCAGCCTAGGACTAGCAGCACAAGAGACCCAGTACTTC
J: TRBJ2-7; size: once; V: TRBV7-9; D: NA; CDR3: CASSLGAGNEQYF; DNA: TGTGCCAGCAGCTTAGGCGCGGGGAACGAGCAGTACTTC
J: TRBJ2-5; size: NA; V: TRBV5-4; D: NA; CDR3: CASSLRGETQYF; DNA: TGTGCCAGCAGCCTGAGAGGAGAGACCCAGTACTTC
J: TRBJ2-1; size: few; V: TRBV7-9; D: NA; CDR3: CASSSRTGRDEQFF; DNA: TGTGCCAGCAGCTCTCGGACAGGGAGGGATGAGCAGTTCTTC
J: TRBJ2-3; size: NA; V: TRBV27; D: TRBD2; CDR3: CASSSLAGVTDTQYF; DNA: TGTGCCAGCAGTTCCCTAGCGGGAGTAACAGATACGCAGTATTTT
J: TRBJ1-1; size: once; V: TRBV28; D: NA; CDR3: CASSSGQWNTEAFF; DNA: TGTGCCAGCAGCAGCGGACAGTGGAACACTGAAGCTTTCTTT
J: TRBJ1-2; size: NA; V: TRBV13; D: NA; CDR3: CASSFRYGYTF; DNA: TGTGCCAGCAGCTTCAGATATGGCTACACCTTC
J: TRBJ2-2; size: NA; V: TRBV7-2; D: TRBD2; CDR3: CASSLVTGGIGELFF; DNA: TGTGCCAGCAGCTTAGTAACGGGAGGGATCGGGGAGCTGTTTTTT
J: TRBJ2-5; size: once; V: TRBV28; D: NA; CDR3: CASSHGQRWGTQYF; DNA: TGTGCCAGCAGTCATGGACAGCGGTGGGGGACCCAGTACTTC
J: TRBJ2-7; size: NA; V: TRBV7-2; D: NA; CDR3: CASSRSSFYEQYF; DNA: TGTGCCAGCAGCCGCTCGAGTTTCTACGAGCAGTACTTC
J: TRBJ2-2; size: NA; V: TRBV4-1; D: TRBD1; CDR3: CASSPTGGSFAGELFF; DNA: TGCGCCAGCAGCCCCACAGGGGGCAGTTTCGCCGGGGAGCTGTTTTTT
J: TRBJ2-6; size: NA; V: TRBV15; D: TRBD2; CDR3: CATSNGGAGANVLTF; DNA: TGTGCCACCAGCAATGGGGGGGCTGGGGCCAACGTCCTGACTTTC
J: TRBJ2-7; size: NA; V: TRBV5-1; D: TRBD1; CDR3: CASSLGTGTYEQYF; DNA: TGCGCCAGCAGCTTGGGGACAGGTACCTACGAGCAGTACTTC
J: TRBJ2-3; size: NA; V: TRBV9; D: NA; CDR3: CASREGSTDTQYF; DNA: TGTGCCAGCAGGGAGGGAAGCACAGATACGCAGTATTTT
J: TRBJ2-3; size: NA; V: TRBV28; D: TRBD2; CDR3: CASRQAGSYTDTQYF; DNA: TGTGCCAGCAGGCAAGCGGGAAGCTACACAGATACGCAGTATTTT
J: TRBJ2-5; size: NA; V: TRBV15; D: NA; CDR3: CATSRDQHQPRDKTQYF; DNA: TGTGCCACCAGCAGAGATCAACACCAGCCGCGCGACAAGACCCAGTACTTC
J: TRBJ1-3; size: NA; V: TRBV19; D: TRBD1; CDR3: CASRQQQGFSGNTIYF; DNA: TGTGCCAGTAGACAACAACAGGGGTTCTCTGGAAACACCATATATTTT